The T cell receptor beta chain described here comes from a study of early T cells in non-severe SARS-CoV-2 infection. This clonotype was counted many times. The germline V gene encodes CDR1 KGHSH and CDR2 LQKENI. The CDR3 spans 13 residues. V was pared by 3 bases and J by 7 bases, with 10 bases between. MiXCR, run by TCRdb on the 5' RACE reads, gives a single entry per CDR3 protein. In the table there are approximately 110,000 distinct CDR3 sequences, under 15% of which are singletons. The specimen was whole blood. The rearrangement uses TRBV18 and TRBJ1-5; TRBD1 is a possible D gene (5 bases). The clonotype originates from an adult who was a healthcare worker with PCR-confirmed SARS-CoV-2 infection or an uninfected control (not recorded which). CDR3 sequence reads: CASSPGGGQPQHF. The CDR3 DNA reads TGTGCCAGCTCACCTGGGGGTGGGCAGCCCCAGCATTTT.